The 15 T cell receptor beta chains below come from one sample, sequenced in a study of T cell responses to AZD1222 COVID-19 vaccine. Clones were read by immunoSEQ multiplex PCR, and TCRdb kept only the in-frame ones, dropping some. The table has tens of thousands of clones, roughly 80% seen once. The starting material was peripheral blood, obtained on day 0 of AZD1222 vaccination. The receptor source for this set is an adult in good health.

This chain uses TRBV5-6 with TRBJ2-7; TRBD1 agrees at 8 bases. Germline V gives CDR1 SGHDT, CDR2 YYEEEE. V lost 3 bases, J lost 2 bases, and 7 bases stayed unmatched. The CDR3 covers 15 residues. The CDR3 region is CASSYTTGGPYEQYF. Here the CDR3 DNA reads TGTGCCAGCAGCTATACAACAGGGGGACCCTACGAGCAGTACTTC.

The V and J genes are TRBV19 and TRBJ2-3; possible D gene TRBD1, 7 bases. This CDR3 has 13 amino acids. Germline values: CDR1 LNHDA, CDR2 SQIVND (reference sequence). V was cut by 4 bases and J by 3 bases, with 8 bases left in between. The CDR3 DNA follows: TGTGCCAGTAGTACAGGGGGGACAGATACGCAGTATTTT. As protein: CASSTGGTDTQYF.

The J gene is TRBJ2-2, the V gene TRBV6-5; D may correspond to TRBD1 or TRBD2 (5 bases each). CDR3 length equals 12 residues. The V gene's germline CDR1 is MNHEY and CDR2 SVGAGI. The V end lost 6 bases, the J end lost 8 bases, and 10 bases lay between the germline ends. CDR3 sequence reads: CASRWDPGELFF. The CDR3 DNA follows: TGTGCCAGCAGATGGGACCCGGGGGAGCTGTTTTTT.

This chain joins TRBV6-2 or TRBV6-3 and TRBJ1-1; the D gene is possibly TRBD1 (5 bases). This CDR3 is built from 16 residues. The germline V and J ends were trimmed by 0 bases and 0 bases, with 11 bases remaining between them. Germline lookup yields CDR1 MNHEY and CDR2 SVGEGT. For the CDR3, the DNA is TGTGCCAGCAGTTACTCTGGGGGTTTCGTGAACACTGAAGCTTTCTTT. This sequence encodes CASSYSGGFVNTEAFF.

This rearrangement joins TRBV11-3 to TRBJ2-1; D is unresolved. The CDR3 sequence is 15 residues long. Between the trimmed V and J ends, which lost 3 bases and 0 bases, there was a span of 9 bases. The V gene's germline CDR1 is SGHNT and CDR2 YENEEA. The CDR3 DNA reads as TGTGCCAGCAGCTTGGGGTACGTCTCCTACAATGAGCAGTTCTTC. This codes for CASSLGYVSYNEQFF.

The chain recombines TRBV5-6 with TRBJ2-4, with D maybe TRBD2 (5 bases). V gave up 0 bases and J gave up 9 bases, with 16 bases separating them. This CDR3 is 15 amino acids long. Per the germline V gene, CDR1 is SGHDT and CDR2 is YYEEEE. This CDR3 is CASSLESRGSGIQYF. In nucleotides, the CDR3 is TGTGCCAGCAGCTTGGAAAGTCGAGGGAGCGGCATTCAGTACTTC.

The chain is built from TRBV30 and TRBJ1-3, with TRBD1 as a possible D gene (5 bases). CDR3 size: 11 residues. The V end was cut by 6 bases, the J end by 6 bases, with 9 bases between. Germline assignment: CDR1 GTSNPN and CDR2 SVGIG (reference sequence). CDR3 residues: CACQGLNTIYF. The CDR3 nucleotides are TGTGCCTGCCAGGGATTAAACACCATATATTTT.

This clone has a single count. This sequence joins TRBV7-3 and TRBJ2-2; D perhaps matches TRBD2 (7 bases). Germline values: CDR1 SGHTA, CDR2 FQGTGA. Trimming took 4 bases from V and 3 from J, leaving 12 bases between them. The CDR3 length is 15 residues. CDR3 protein: CASSSVGGHTGELFF. CDR3 bases: TGTGCCAGCAGCTCCGTGGGGGGGCACACCGGGGAGCTGTTTTTT.

The V and J genes are TRBV19 and TRBJ1-1, with a tentative D call TRBD1 (5 bases). The V gene's germline CDR1 is LNHDA and CDR2 SQIVND (reference sequence). This CDR3 is 15 amino acids long. V dropped 1 base and J dropped 0 bases, with 9 bases sitting between them. The CDR3 spells CASSIARQLNTEAFF. CDR3 bases: TGTGCCAGTAGTATAGCCCGACAGCTGAACACTGAAGCTTTCTTT.

CDR3 nucleotide sequence: TGTGCCAGTGGGATCAGGGGGTCCTACGAGCAGTACTTC. The encoded protein is CASGIRGSYEQYF. The V call is TRBV19, the J call TRBJ2-7; 7 positions match TRBD1. Trimming took 8 bases from V and 1 from J; bases not matched to a gene: 5. The germline CDR1 and CDR2 sequences are LNHDA and SQIVND (reference sequence). The CDR3 consists of 13 residues.

The rearrangement uses TRBV6-2 or TRBV6-3 and TRBJ1-1; D not certain. The germline gives CDR1 MNHEY, CDR2 SVGEGT. V lost 4 bases and J 5 bases, leaving 14 bases between the germline ends. The CDR3 is made up of 14 amino acids. Here the CDR3 reads CASSSMTGGTEAFF. The CDR3 DNA sequence: TGTGCCAGCAGTTCAATGACGGGTGGGACTGAAGCTTTCTTT.

Only a few counts were recorded for this clone. The V gene is TRBV9, the J gene TRBJ2-7; TRBD1 aligns across 11 bases. The V and J ends lost 0 bases and 5 bases, in that order; junction bases with no gene match: 4. CDR3 length equals 15 residues. CDR1 SGDLS and CDR2 YYNGEE come from the germline V gene. The CDR3 spells CASSVEGQGADEQYF. DNA of the CDR3: TGTGCCAGCAGCGTAGAAGGACAGGGGGCGGACGAGCAGTACTTC.

In its sample, this clone was seen a few times. The chain recombines TRBV4-2 with TRBJ2-7; 11 bases map to TRBD2. V was pared by 3 bases and J by 1 base, with 2 bases of the junction left unmatched. The CDR3 has 15 amino acids. The V gene's germline CDR1 is LGHNA and CDR2 YNFKEQ. The CDR3 spells CASSQIAGGSYEQYF. CDR3 DNA sequence: TGTGCCAGCAGCCAGATAGCGGGAGGGTCCTACGAGCAGTACTTC.

The chain joins TRBV16 to TRBJ1-2; D uncertain. CDR3 length equals 14 residues. Trimming stripped 5 bases from V and 5 bases from J, with 15 bases between. In germline, CDR1 is KGHSY, CDR2 FQNENV. CDR3 loop: CASSFSQVPYGYTF. The CDR3 nucleotides are TGTGCCAGCAGCTTTAGTCAGGTGCCGTATGGCTACACCTTC.

CDR3 residues: CASRDRGLSTEAFF. The CDR3 nucleotides are TGCGCCAGCAGGGATCGCGGCCTGAGCACTGAAGCTTTCTTT. The chain is built from TRBV5-1 and TRBJ1-1; D ambiguous. The CDR3 covers 14 residues. Between the trimmed V and J ends, which lost 5 bases and 4 bases, there was a span of 15 bases. Germline CDR1 is SGHRS and CDR2 is YFSETQ.